These T cell receptor beta chains were read from a single sample in a study of T cell repertoires in cytomegalovirus infection. These receptors' antigens are unknown. TCRdb reprocessed the reads via MiXCR and lists one record per CDR3 protein. The sample includes 600,000 to 700,000 distinct CDR3 sequences, around a third of them seen just once. Specimen: cultured PBMCs, collected from culture after CMV antigen stimulation. Source of these receptors: a human donor in good health (CMV status not recorded). Some clones in this sample may be carry-over from other donors' samples. CDR3s include the opening cysteine and the closing phenylalanine or tryptophan. Fields, in order: V gene, D gene, clone size, J gene, CDR3 protein. The D gene is left open where the match is weak. Some rows have no size entry. The others give once, few or many, or a class for an expanded clone.

>TRBV7-9|NA|many|TRBJ1-5
CASSMGGGGQPQHF
>TRBV5-6|NA|NA|TRBJ2-1
CASHPLGGTTYNEQFF
>TRBV6-1|NA|NA|TRBJ1-2
CASSESDLWAGYTF
>TRBV6-8|TRBD1|NA|TRBJ2-5
CASRRQGWQETQYF
>TRBV4-2|TRBD2|NA|TRBJ2-1
CASSQGRLAGGMNEQFF
>TRBV19|NA|NA|TRBJ1-2
CATEENGGYTF
>TRBV19|NA|NA|TRBJ2-7
CASSSQGAAYEQYF
>TRBV28|NA|few|TRBJ1-1
CASSLSGQLNTEAFF
>TRBV5-1|NA|NA|TRBJ1-1
CASRLGGVRNTEAFF
>TRBV7-8|TRBD1|once|TRBJ2-5
CASSPGTVDLETQYF
>TRBV4-1|NA|NA|TRBJ2-5
CASSQGVQETQYF
>TRBV11-3|TRBD2|few|TRBJ2-5
CASSSTSDGETQYF
>TRBV12-3/TRBV12-4|NA|many|TRBJ1-4
CASSLEQAGEKLFF
>TRBV29-1|NA|few|TRBJ2-1
CSVVGQTNEQFF
>TRBV20-1|NA|once|TRBJ2-1
CSARDGFRTRRDEQFF